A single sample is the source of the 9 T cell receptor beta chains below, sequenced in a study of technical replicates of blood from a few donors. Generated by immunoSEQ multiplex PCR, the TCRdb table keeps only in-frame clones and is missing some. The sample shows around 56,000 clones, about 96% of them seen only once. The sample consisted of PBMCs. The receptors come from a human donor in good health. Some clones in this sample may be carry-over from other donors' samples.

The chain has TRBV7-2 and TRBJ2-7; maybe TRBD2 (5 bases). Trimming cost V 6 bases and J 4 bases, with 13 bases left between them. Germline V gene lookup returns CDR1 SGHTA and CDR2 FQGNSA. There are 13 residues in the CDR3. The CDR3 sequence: CASRRNGLYEQYF. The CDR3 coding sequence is TGTGCCAGCAGACGTAATGGACTTTACGAGCAGTACTTC. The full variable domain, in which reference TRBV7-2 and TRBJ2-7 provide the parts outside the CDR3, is GAGVSQSPSNKVTEKGKDVELRCDPISGHTALYWYRQSLGQGLEFLIYFQGNSAPDKSGLPSDRFSAERTGGSVSTLTIQRTQQEDSAVYLCASRRNGLYEQYFGPGTRLTVT.

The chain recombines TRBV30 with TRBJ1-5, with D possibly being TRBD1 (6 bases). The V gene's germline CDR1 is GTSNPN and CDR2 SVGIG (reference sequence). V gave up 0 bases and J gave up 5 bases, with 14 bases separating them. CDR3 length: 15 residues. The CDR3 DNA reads TGTGCCTGGAGTGTAAGGGGGACAAAAGATCAGCCCCAGCATTTT. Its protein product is CAWSVRGTKDQPQHF.

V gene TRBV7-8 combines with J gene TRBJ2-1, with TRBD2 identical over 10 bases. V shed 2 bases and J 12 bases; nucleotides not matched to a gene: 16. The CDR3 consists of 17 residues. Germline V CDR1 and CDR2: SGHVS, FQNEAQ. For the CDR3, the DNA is TGTGCCAGCAGCTTACCGAGGGAGCGGGGGGGCTCTGTGGGGCAGTTCTTC. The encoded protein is CASSLPRERGGSVGQFF.

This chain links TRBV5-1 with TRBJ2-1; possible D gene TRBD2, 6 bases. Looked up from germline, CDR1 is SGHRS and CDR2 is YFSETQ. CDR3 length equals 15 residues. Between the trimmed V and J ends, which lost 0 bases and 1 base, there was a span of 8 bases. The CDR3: CASSLDGGSYNEQFF. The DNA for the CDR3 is TGCGCCAGCAGCTTGGACGGGGGATCCTACAATGAGCAGTTCTTC. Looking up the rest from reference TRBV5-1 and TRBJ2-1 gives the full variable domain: KAGVTQTPRYLIKTRGQQVTLSCSPISGHRSVSWYQQTPGQGLQFLFEYFSETQRNKGNFPGRFSGRQFSNSRSEMNVSTLELGDSALYLCASSLDGGSYNEQFFGPGTRLTVL.

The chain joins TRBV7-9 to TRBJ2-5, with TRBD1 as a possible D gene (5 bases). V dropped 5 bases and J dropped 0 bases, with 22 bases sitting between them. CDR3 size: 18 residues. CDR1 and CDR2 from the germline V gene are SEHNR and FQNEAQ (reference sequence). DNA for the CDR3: TGTGCCAGCAGCCCCCGTTTTGCGTGGACACCGGACCAAGAGACCCAGTACTTC. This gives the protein CASSPRFAWTPDQETQYF.

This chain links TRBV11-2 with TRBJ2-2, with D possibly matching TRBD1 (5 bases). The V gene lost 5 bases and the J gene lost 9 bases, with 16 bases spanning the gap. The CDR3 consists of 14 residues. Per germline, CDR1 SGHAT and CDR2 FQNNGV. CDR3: CASSPIQGSRELFF. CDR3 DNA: TGTGCCAGCAGCCCGATCCAGGGATCCAGGGAGCTGTTTTTT. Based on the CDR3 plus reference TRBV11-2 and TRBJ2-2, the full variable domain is EAGVAQSPRYKIIEKRQSVAFWCNPISGHATLYWYQQILGQGPKLLIQFQNNGVVDDSQLPKDRFSAERLKGVDSTLKIQPAKLEDSAVYLCASSPIQGSRELFFGEGSRLTVL.

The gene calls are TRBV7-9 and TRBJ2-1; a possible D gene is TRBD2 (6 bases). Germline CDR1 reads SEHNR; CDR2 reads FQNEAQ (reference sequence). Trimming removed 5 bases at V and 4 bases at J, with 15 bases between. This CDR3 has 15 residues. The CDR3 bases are TGTGCCAGCAGCCCCTCTGGGGGGATGTACAATGAGCAGTTCTTC. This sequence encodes CASSPSGGMYNEQFF.

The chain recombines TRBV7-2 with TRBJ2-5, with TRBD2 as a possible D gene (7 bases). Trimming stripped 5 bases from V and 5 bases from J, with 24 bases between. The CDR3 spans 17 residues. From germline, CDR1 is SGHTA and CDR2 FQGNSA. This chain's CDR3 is CASSRTWGGGIGETQYF. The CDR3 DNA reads TGTGCCAGCAGCCGGACCTGGGGGGGCGGCATAGGGGAGACCCAGTACTTC.

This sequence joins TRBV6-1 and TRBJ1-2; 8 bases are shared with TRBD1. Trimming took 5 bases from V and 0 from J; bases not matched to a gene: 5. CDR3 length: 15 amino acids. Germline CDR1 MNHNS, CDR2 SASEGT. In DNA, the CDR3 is TGTGCCAGCAGTAGAGGACAGGGAGCTAACTATGGCTACACCTTC. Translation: CASSRGQGANYGYTF.